This TCR beta chain is from a study of blood T cell repertoires in COVID-19. As for the study in general: The United States, Italy and Spain supplied acute and convalescent COVID-19 samples.

Cohort 3 donors were reported recovered after two negative PCRs, clearance, or symptom resolution. Repertoires were generated with immunoSEQ multiplex PCR, while TCRdb's copy carries only in-frame clones and drops some. The sample shows some 320,000 clones, about 89% of them seen only once. The TCR originated in a man in his 60s who had recovered from COVID-19. Sample: PBMCs or T cells enriched from blood (not recorded which).

The CDR3 spells CASSLSYGVGVKYNEQFF. Written as DNA, the CDR3 is TGTGCCAGCAGCCTTTCTTACGGGGTGGGAGTAAAGTACAATGAGCAGTTCTTC. The V call is TRBV11-3, the J call TRBJ2-1; D is perhaps TRBD2 (5 bases). Trimming left V 5 bases short and J 4 bases short, with 24 bases between. Germline V gene lookup returns CDR1 SGHNT and CDR2 YENEEA. CDR3 length: 18 residues.